A single T cell receptor beta chain is shown here with its context. As for time point: patch test 2, 6 weeks after DPC sensitization. As for treatment: therapeutic diphenylcyclopropenone sensitization with weekly scalp DPC. The study's library attached unique molecular identifiers to single cDNA molecules. TCRdb re-derived calls from the RACE reads in MiXCR, one entry per CDR3 protein. The repertoire holds some 81,000 distinct CDR3 sequences, 11% seen once, with more than 1.5% in the top ten. The sample belongs to a study of human T cells and chemical hapten exposure. The germline gives CDR1 MNHEY, CDR2 SVGAGI. V was pared by 2 bases and J by 8 bases, with 12 bases between. CDR3 length: 14 residues.

The source of this sequence is a man younger than 30 with alopecia areata. Some clones in this sample may be carry-over from other donors' samples. The rearrangement joins TRBV6-5 to TRBJ1-4; D might be TRBD1 (5 bases). Sequencing used whole blood, obtained in connection with sensitization to the hapten diphenylcyclopropenone (DPC). The CDR3 DNA reads as TGTGCCAGCAGTTACGGAGGGGTTCAGGAAAAACTGTTTTTT. Translating it yields CASSYGGVQEKLFF.